Listed below are T cell receptor beta chains from one sample, sequenced in a study of T cell responses to AZD1222 COVID-19 vaccine. Measured with immunoSEQ multiplex PCR; TCRdb has only the in-frame clones, and not every one. The table includes 90,000 to 95,000 clones, 65% to 90% detected once. The specimen comprised peripheral blood, sampled on day 0 of AZD1222 vaccination. The receptors shown here come from an adult in good health. Both conserved end residues are part of each CDR3. The D gene is left open where the match is weak. Only part of the rows carry a size: once, few, many, or a class if the clone is expanded.

-,TRBJ2-2,-,TRBV6-4,TGTGCCAGCAGTGTCGACATTAACACCGGGGAGCTGTTTTTT,CASSVDINTGELFF
-,TRBJ2-2,-,TRBV5-1,TGCGCCAGCCGACTGGGGGGAAGGGCCGGGGAGCTGTTTTTT,CASRLGGRAGELFF
-,TRBJ2-7,TRBD2,TRBV7-8,TGTGCCAGCAGCCGACCGGGACTAGCGGGGCCGGGATACGAGCAGTACTTC,CASSRPGLAGPGYEQYF
few,TRBJ2-7,-,TRBV19,TGTGCCAGTAATCGGGGTCGGGGATCCTACGAGCAGTACTTC,CASNRGRGSYEQYF
-,TRBJ2-1,-,TRBV7-2,TGTGCCAGCAGCTTTGGTCTAGCGATGAGCTCCTACAATGAGCAGTTCTTC,CASSFGLAMSSYNEQFF
once,TRBJ2-1,TRBD1,TRBV12-3/TRBV12-4,TGTGCCAGCAGACCCCAGGGGGTCGATGAGCAGTTCTTC,CASRPQGVDEQFF
few,TRBJ1-1,TRBD1,TRBV7-2,TGTGCCAGCAGCCTCCTACCAGGGGGGGATACTGAAGCTTTCTTT,CASSLLPGGDTEAFF
-,TRBJ1-2,TRBD1,TRBV7-9,TGTGCCAGCAGCTTAGGGACAGGGGGTTCTGGCTACACCTTC,CASSLGTGGSGYTF
-,TRBJ1-2,TRBD1,TRBV5-1,TGCGCCAGCAGCCCCAACAGGGGAGAGAACCGGAACTATGGCTACACCTTC,CASSPNRGENRNYGYTF
-,TRBJ2-7,-,TRBV7-7,TGTGCCAGCAGCTTAGACAGGTTGGGCGAGCAGTACTTC,CASSLDRLGEQYF
-,TRBJ2-7,TRBD2,TRBV5-1,TGCGCCAGCAGCTCTAGCGGGGGACGCTACGAGCAGTACTTC,CASSSSGGRYEQYF
-,TRBJ1-1,TRBD1,TRBV6-5,TGTGCCAGCAGTTACGCGGGACAGGGTGGGAAAGCTTTCTTT,CASSYAGQGGKAFF
few,TRBJ1-2,TRBD1,TRBV30,TGTGCCTGGAGGTTTGGCAGGGGGCTCGGCTATGGCTACACCTTC,CAWRFGRGLGYGYTF
-,TRBJ1-1,-,TRBV5-4,TGTGCCAGCAGCTTGGTGCTGAACACTGAAGCTTTCTTT,CASSLVLNTEAFF
-,TRBJ1-1,-,TRBV11-3,TGTGCCAGCAGCCAAGGGAGAACTGAAGCTTTCTTT,CASSQGRTEAFF
-,TRBJ2-5,-,TRBV29-1,TGCAGCGCCCTCGCGGGACAAGAGACCCAGTACTTC,CSALAGQETQYF
few,TRBJ2-1,TRBD2,TRBV4-1,TGCGCCAGCAGCCAAGATCAGGAGACTAGCGGGACCAATGAGCAGTTCTTC,CASSQDQETSGTNEQFF
few,TRBJ1-4,-,TRBV2,TGTGCCAGCAGTGTCCAGGGCACCAATGAAAAACTGTTTTTT,CASSVQGTNEKLFF
once,TRBJ2-3,-,TRBV7-9,TGTGCCAGCAGCTTAGTGTTAGGCGATACGCAGTATTTT,CASSLVLGDTQYF
-,TRBJ2-7,-,TRBV5-1,TGCGCCAGCAGTATTAGGGGTATTACCTACGAGCAGTACTTC,CASSIRGITYEQYF
-,TRBJ1-1,-,TRBV20-1,TGCAGTGCTAGGGTAGGCGCTTTCTTT,CSARVGAFF
once,TRBJ2-7,-,TRBV6-5,TGTGCCAGCCGCGCTTCTCACTACGAGCAGTACTTC,CASRASHYEQYF
once,TRBJ1-1,-,TRBV12-3/TRBV12-4,TGTGCCAGCAGATTCGGGGGCGGAACTGAAGCTTTCTTT,CASRFGGGTEAFF
-,TRBJ1-6,-,TRBV27,TGTGCCAGCAGCTTTATCACAGGGAACGAGGGATCACCCCTCCACTTT,CASSFITGNEGSPLHF
-,TRBJ1-2,TRBD1,TRBV30,TGTGCCTGGAGTAAAAAAACAGGGGCAGGCTACACCTTC,CAWSKKTGAGYTF
few,TRBJ2-2,-,TRBV7-8,TGTGCCAGCAGCCCCGGGACATGGACCGGGGAGCTGTTTTTT,CASSPGTWTGELFF
-,TRBJ2-7,-,TRBV6-5,TGTGCCAGCACAGCGCCAGGATTCTACGAGCAGTACTTC,CASTAPGFYEQYF
-,TRBJ1-4,TRBD1,TRBV5-8,TGTGCCAGCAGCTTGGCCGTTACAGGGGGCTTAACTAATGAAAAACTGTTTTTT,CASSLAVTGGLTNEKLFF
-,TRBJ2-2,-,TRBV28,TGTGCCAGCAGATGGACAGTCACCGGGGAGCTGTTTTTT,CASRWTVTGELFF
once,TRBJ2-7,-,TRBV6-5,TGTGCCAGCAGCTCGTCCGGGACATACGAGCAGTACTTC,CASSSSGTYEQYF
once,TRBJ1-1,-,TRBV6-5,TGTGCCAGCAGTTACCCGAATGTTGGGGGCTTCACTGAAGCTTTCTTT,CASSYPNVGGFTEAFF
-,TRBJ1-2,TRBD1,TRBV6-6,TGTGCCAGCAGTTACGACAGGGTGGGCTATGGCTACACCTTC,CASSYDRVGYGYTF
few,TRBJ1-4,-,TRBV6-5,TGTGCCAGCAGACACGGGCTCCGGGAGGAAAAACTGTTTTTT,CASRHGLREEKLFF
-,TRBJ2-7,TRBD1,TRBV28,TGTGCCAGCAGCTTTGGACAGGGGAAACAGTACTTC,CASSFGQGKQYF
-,TRBJ2-1,-,TRBV6-5,TGTGCCAGCACCCCGTGGGGCGATGAGCAGTTCTTC,CASTPWGDEQFF
once,TRBJ2-5,-,TRBV30,TGTGCCTGGAGCGGTGGGATAGGCGGGGAGACCCAGTACTTC,CAWSGGIGGETQYF
-,TRBJ1-2,-,TRBV7-9,TGTGCCAGCAGCCAAAGTCCCGCCGGGGGCTACACCTTC,CASSQSPAGGYTF
-,TRBJ1-2,TRBD1,TRBV18,TGTGCCAGCTCACCAATACCCCCCCGACAGGGGCTGAACTATGGCTACACCTTC,CASSPIPPRQGLNYGYTF
-,TRBJ2-2,-,TRBV6-4,TGTGCCAGCTGCGAGACGGCGAACACCGGGGAGCTGTTTTTT,CASCETANTGELFF
-,TRBJ2-1,-,TRBV29-1,TGCAGCGTTGGGCGGAGCTCCTACAATGAGCAGTTCTTC,CSVGRSSYNEQFF
few,TRBJ2-2,-,TRBV5-8,TGTGCCAGCAGCTATGGTAGTGGACAGAGAACCGGGGAGCTGTTTTTT,CASSYGSGQRTGELFF
-,TRBJ1-5,-,TRBV28,TGTGCCAGCAGGTCCCCGGGGGAGTATCAGCCCCAGCATTTT,CASRSPGEYQPQHF
-,TRBJ1-2,-,TRBV5-1,TGCGCCAGCAGCTTGGTACCACAGATGCCAGCCTATGGCTACACCTTC,CASSLVPQMPAYGYTF
-,TRBJ2-1,-,TRBV24-1,TGTGCCACCAGTGATTTGCAACAGGACTCCAATGAGCAGTTCTTC,CATSDLQQDSNEQFF
-,TRBJ2-1,-,TRBV5-4,TGTGCCAGCAGCTTAGGGTTCGGGGGACAAAATGAGCAGTTCTTC,CASSLGFGGQNEQFF
-,TRBJ2-6,TRBD1,TRBV2,TGTGCCAGCACTGGACAGGCGATCTCTGGGGCCAACGTCCTGACTTTC,CASTGQAISGANVLTF
few,TRBJ2-3,TRBD2,TRBV6-2/TRBV6-3,TGTGCCAGCAGTTACTCGGGGGGGAGAGATACGCAGTATTTT,CASSYSGGRDTQYF
-,TRBJ2-3,-,TRBV4-1,TGCGCCAGCAGCCCCCATACTAGCACAGATACGCAGTATTTT,CASSPHTSTDTQYF
-,TRBJ2-5,-,TRBV10-2,TGCGCCAGCAGTGAAAAGGGAAACCTATGGGAGACCCAGTACTTC,CASSEKGNLWETQYF
few,TRBJ1-4,-,TRBV25-1,TGTGCCAGCACCCTAGGGGGGCTTAATGAAAAACTGTTTTTT,CASTLGGLNEKLFF
-,TRBJ2-7,-,TRBV5-1,TGCGCCAGCAGAGTTGGGTCGGGGGAAGGCTACGAGCAGTACTTC,CASRVGSGEGYEQYF
-,TRBJ1-5,-,TRBV7-2,TGTGCCAGCAGCTTAGCGGGGATCCGGCAGCCCCAGCATTTT,CASSLAGIRQPQHF
-,TRBJ1-6,-,TRBV10-3,TGTGCCATCAGTGAGTCCCAAGGAACCAATAATTCACCCCTCCACTTT,CAISESQGTNNSPLHF